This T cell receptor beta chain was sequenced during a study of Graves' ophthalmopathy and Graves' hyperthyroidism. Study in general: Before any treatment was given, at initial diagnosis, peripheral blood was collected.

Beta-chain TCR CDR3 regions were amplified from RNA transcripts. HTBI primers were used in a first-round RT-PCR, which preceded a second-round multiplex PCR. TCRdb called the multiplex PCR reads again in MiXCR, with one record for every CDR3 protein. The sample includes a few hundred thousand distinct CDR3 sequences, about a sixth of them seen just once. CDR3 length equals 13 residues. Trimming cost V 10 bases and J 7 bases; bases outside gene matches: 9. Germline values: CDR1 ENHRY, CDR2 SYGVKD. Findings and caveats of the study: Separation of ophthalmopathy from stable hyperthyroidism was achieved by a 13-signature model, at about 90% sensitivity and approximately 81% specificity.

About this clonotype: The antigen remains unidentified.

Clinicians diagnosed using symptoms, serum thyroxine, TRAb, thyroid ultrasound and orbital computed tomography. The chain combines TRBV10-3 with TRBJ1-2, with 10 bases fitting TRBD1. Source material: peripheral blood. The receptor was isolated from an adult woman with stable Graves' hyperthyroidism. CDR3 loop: CATAGQGLAGYTF. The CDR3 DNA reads TGTGCCACCGCGGGACAGGGGCTCGCTGGCTACACCTTC.